This T cell receptor (beta chain) was recovered during a study of blood T cell repertoires in COVID-19. Study information: The samples span acute and convalescent COVID-19 from the United States, Italy and Spain. T cells, B-cell-depleted T cells, or PBMCs provided the cDNA or gDNA that served as material.

The CDR3 covers 18 residues. Looked up from germline, CDR1 is SEHNR and CDR2 is FQNEAQ (reference sequence). J was trimmed by 4 bases and V by 3 bases; bases with no gene match: 13. This clone was found once. As processed by the authors: How many nucleated cells were present was estimated from reference gene primer amplification. Measured with immunoSEQ multiplex PCR; TCRdb has only the in-frame clones, and not every one. The V and J calls and clone size come from that table; D and trimming were worked out from the DNA. Found here are roughly 190,000 clones, roughly 84% of them singletons; the top ten hold around 21%.

The receptor was isolated from a human donor in a cohort sampled during active COVID-19. The sample was peripheral blood. The chain uses TRBV7-9 and TRBJ2-3; 10 positions match TRBD2. CDR3 DNA: TGTGCCAGCAGCTTGGATGCTAGCGGGGGACCGCTCCCAGATACGCAGTATTTT. Translated, it gives CASSLDASGGPLPDTQYF. Using reference TRBV7-9 and TRBJ2-3 for the parts outside the CDR3, the full variable domain is DTGVSQNPRHKITKRGQNVTFRCDPISEHNRLYWYRQTLGQGPEFLTYFQNEAQLEKSRLLSDRFSAERPKGSFSTLEIQRTEQGDSAMYLCASSLDASGGPLPDTQYFGPGTRLTVL.